This TCR beta chain was captured in a study of tumor-infiltrating lymphocytes in primary liver carcinoma. Study outcomes and limitations: Researchers found tumor-adjacent and tumor-blood pairs overlapped less than tumor region pairs.

Reverse transcription of about 500 ng total RNA with a constant-region primer produced TCR beta cDNA. Slightly modified ARM-PCR served as the procedure for the TCR beta libraries. These libraries came from three rounds of nested multiplex PCR. Two initial PCR rounds of roughly 10 cycles each paired TRBV1-TRBV30 forward primers with a C-beta reverse primer. TCRdb redid the calling of the multiplex PCR reads with MiXCR, one entry per CDR3 protein. The sample has approximately 60,000 distinct CDR3 sequences, over 65% seen once. This clonotype appeared once. Its cognate antigen is unknown. Germline is not matched at one junction end, which may reflect a read error. Extraction of RNA together with DNA used about 18-30 mg of unsorted bulk tissue. There were only treatment-naive patients, all with chronic HBV infection. The study sampled five separate regions from each tumor. All tumor samples contained more than 85% viable tumor cells.

The CDR3 has 16 residues. CDR1 is SGHAT, CDR2 FQNNGV, per germline. The sequenced sample was liver tumor tissue from sampling region 2. As to subset: tumor region T2, inferior pole. The chain is built from TRBV11-2 and TRBJ2-5, with TRBD2 identical over 7 bases. The TCR comes from a man in his forties with primary liver carcinoma and hepatitis B virus infection. The CDR3 nucleotides read TGTGGCGGCAGCCAAACTCCTGACGGGGGGAAAGAGACCCAATACTTC. This translates into CGGSQTPDGGKETQYF.